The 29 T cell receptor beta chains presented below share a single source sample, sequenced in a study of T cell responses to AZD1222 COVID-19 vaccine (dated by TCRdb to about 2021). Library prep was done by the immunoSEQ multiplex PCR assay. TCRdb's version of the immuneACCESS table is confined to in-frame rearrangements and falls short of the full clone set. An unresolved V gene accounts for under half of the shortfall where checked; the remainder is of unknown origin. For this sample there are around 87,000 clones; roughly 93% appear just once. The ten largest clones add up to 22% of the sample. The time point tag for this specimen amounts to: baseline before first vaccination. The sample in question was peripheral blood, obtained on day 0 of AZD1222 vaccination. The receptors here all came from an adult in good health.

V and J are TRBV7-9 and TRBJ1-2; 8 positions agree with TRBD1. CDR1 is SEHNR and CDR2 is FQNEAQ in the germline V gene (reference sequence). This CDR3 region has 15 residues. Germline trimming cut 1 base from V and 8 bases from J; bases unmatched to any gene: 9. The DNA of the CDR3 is TGTGCCAGCAGCTTAGTCGGCCAGGGGGCAGAAGGCTACACCTTC. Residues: CASSLVGQGAEGYTF.

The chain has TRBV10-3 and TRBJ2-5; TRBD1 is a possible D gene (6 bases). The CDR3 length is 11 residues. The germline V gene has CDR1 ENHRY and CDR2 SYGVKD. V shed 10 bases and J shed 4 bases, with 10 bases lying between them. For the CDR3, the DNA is TGTGCCACAGGGGTCGGAGAGACCCAGTACTTC. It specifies CATGVGETQYF.

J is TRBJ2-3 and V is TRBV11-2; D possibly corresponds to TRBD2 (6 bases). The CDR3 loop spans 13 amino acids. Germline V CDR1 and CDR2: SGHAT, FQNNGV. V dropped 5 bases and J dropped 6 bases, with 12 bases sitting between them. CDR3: CASSARLEDTQYF. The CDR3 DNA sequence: TGTGCCAGCAGCGCCCGACTAGAGGATACGCAGTATTTT.

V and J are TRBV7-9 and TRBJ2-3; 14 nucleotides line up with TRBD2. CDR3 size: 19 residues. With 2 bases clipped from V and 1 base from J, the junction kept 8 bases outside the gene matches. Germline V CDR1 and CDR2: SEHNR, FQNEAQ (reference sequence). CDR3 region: CASSLLGLAGGHRTDTQYF. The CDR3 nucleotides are TGTGCCAGCAGCTTACTCGGACTAGCGGGGGGCCACCGCACAGATACGCAGTATTTT. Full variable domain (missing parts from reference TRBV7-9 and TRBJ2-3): DTGVSQNPRHKITKRGQNVTFRCDPISEHNRLYWYRQTLGQGPEFLTYFQNEAQLEKSRLLSDRFSAERPKGSFSTLEIQRTEQGDSAMYLCASSLLGLAGGHRTDTQYFGPGTRLTVL.

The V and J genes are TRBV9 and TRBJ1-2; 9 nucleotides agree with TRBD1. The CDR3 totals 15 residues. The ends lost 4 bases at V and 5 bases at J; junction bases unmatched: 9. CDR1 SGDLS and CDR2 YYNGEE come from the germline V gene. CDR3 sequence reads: CASSTQPGQGYGYTF. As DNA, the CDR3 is TGTGCCAGCAGCACCCAACCGGGACAGGGATATGGCTACACCTTC.

The CDR3 loop reads CASSLWKGNGYTF. The CDR3 DNA is TGTGCCAGCAGTTTATGGAAGGGAAACGGCTACACCTTC. The chain combines TRBV28 with TRBJ1-2; D remains ambiguous. Trimming took off 0 bases at V and 8 bases at J, with 10 bases between the two ends. Germline CDR1 reads MDHEN; CDR2 reads SYDVKM. This CDR3 is 13 amino acids long.

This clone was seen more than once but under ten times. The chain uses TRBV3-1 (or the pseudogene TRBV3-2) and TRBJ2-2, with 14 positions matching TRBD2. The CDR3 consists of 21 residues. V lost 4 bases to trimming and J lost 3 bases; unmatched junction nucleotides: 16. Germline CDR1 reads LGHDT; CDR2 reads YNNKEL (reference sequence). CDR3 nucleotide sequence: TGTGCCAGCAGCCCAAAGCCCGATTGGACTAGCGGGGGGCCGCACACCGGGGAGCTGTTTTTT. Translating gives CASSPKPDWTSGGPHTGELFF.

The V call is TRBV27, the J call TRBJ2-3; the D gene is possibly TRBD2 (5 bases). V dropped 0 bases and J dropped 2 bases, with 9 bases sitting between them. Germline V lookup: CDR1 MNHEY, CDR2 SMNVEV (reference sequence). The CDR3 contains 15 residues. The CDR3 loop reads CASSLSLAATDTQYF. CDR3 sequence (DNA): TGTGCCAGCAGTTTATCGCTAGCCGCCACAGATACGCAGTATTTT.

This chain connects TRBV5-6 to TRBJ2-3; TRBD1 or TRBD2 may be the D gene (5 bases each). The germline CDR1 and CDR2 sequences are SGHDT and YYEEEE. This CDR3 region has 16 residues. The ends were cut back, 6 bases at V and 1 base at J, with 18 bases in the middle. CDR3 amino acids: CASNRRASSGTDTQYF. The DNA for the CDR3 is TGTGCCAGCAACAGGCGGGCTTCCTCCGGCACAGATACGCAGTATTTT. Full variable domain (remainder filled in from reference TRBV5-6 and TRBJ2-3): DAGVTQSPTHLIKTRGQQVTLRCSPKSGHDTVSWYQQALGQGPQFIFQYYEEEERQRGNFPDRFSGHQFPNYSSELNVNALLLGDSALYLCASNRRASSGTDTQYFGPGTRLTVL.

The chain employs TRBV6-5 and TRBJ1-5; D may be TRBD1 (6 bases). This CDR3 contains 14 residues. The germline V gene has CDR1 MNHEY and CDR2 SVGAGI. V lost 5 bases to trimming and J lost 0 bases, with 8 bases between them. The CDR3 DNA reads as TGTGCCAGCAGTCAGGGGATTAGCAATCAGCCCCAGCATTTT. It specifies CASSQGISNQPQHF.

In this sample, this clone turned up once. Here the CDR3 DNA reads TGTGCCAGCTCACCTGGGGACGGCTACACCTTC. It yields the protein CASSPGDGYTF. This rearrangement joins TRBV18 to TRBJ1-2; D is possibly TRBD1 (5 bases). Germline CDR1 and CDR2: KGHSH and LQKENI. This CDR3 is 11 amino acids long. Trimming left V 3 bases short and J 8 bases short, with 7 bases between.

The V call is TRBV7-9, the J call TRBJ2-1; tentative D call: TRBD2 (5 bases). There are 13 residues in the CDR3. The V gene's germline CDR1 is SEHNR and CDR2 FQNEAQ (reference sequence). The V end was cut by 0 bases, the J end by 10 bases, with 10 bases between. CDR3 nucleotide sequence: TGTGCCAGCAGCTTAGCGGGAGCCGAAGAGCAGTTCTTC. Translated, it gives CASSLAGAEEQFF.

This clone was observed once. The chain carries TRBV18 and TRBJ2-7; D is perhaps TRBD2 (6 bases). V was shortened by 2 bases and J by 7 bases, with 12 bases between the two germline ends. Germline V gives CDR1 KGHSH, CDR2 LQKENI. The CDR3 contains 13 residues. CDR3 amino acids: CASSPITEGEQYF. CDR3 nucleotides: TGTGCCAGCTCACCAATAACGGAGGGGGAGCAGTACTTC.

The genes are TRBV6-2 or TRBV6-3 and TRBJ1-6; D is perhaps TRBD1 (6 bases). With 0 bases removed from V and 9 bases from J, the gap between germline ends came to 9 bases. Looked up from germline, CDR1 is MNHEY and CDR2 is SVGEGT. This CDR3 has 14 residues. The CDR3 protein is CASSYSGGGSPLHF. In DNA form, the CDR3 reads TGTGCCAGCAGTTACTCAGGGGGAGGTTCACCCCTCCACTTT.

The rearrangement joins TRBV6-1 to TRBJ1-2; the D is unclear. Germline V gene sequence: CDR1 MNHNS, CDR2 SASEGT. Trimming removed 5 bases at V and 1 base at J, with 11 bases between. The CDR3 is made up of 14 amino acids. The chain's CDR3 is CASSPSALNYGYTF. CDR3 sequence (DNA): TGTGCCAGCAGTCCTTCGGCCCTTAACTATGGCTACACCTTC.

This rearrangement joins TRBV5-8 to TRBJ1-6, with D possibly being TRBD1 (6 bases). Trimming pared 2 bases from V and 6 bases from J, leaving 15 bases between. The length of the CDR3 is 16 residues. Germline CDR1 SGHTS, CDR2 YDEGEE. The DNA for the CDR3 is TGTGCCAGCAGCTTCGGGCGGGGGGCTACTAATTCACCCCTCCACTTT. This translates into CASSFGRGATNSPLHF. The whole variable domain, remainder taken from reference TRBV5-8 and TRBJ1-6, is EAGVTQSPTHLIKTRGQQATLRCSPISGHTSVYWYQQALGLGLQFLLWYDEGEERNRGNFPPRFSGRQFPNYSSELNVNALELEDSALYLCASSFGRGATNSPLHFGNGTRLTVT.

CDR3 DNA sequence: TGTGCCAGCACCTCGACAGGTCGATTAGGCTACACCTTC. This encodes CASTSTGRLGYTF. The chain uses TRBV7-8 and TRBJ1-2; the D gene is possibly TRBD1 (6 bases). CDR1 and CDR2 from the germline V gene are SGHVS and FQNEAQ. The CDR3 loop spans 13 amino acids. Trimming left V 7 bases short and J 8 bases short, with 17 bases between.

The CDR3 DNA reads TGTGCCAGCAGCTTCGGCGCGGGACCCCACTATGGCTACACCTTC. This codes for CASSFGAGPHYGYTF. The rearrangement uses TRBV5-6 and TRBJ1-2, with D possibly TRBD1 on 5 matching bases. V lost 2 bases to trimming and J lost 3 bases, with 14 bases between them. The CDR3 is made up of 15 amino acids. Germline V lookup: CDR1 SGHDT, CDR2 YYEEEE.

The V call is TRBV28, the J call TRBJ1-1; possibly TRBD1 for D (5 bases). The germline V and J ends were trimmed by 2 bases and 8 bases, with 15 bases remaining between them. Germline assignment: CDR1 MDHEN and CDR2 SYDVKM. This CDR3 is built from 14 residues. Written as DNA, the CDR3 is TGTGCCAGCAGTTTAAGGGGAGGCGGATCGGAAGCTTTCTTT. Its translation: CASSLRGGGSEAFF.

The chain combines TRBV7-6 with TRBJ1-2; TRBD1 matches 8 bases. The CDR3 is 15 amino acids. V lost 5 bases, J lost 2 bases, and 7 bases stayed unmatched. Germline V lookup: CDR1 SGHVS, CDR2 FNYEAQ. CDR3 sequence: CASSLGTGVNYGYTF. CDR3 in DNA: TGTGCCAGCAGCCTGGGGACAGGTGTAAACTATGGCTACACCTTC. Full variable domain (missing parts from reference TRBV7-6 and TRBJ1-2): GAGVSQSPRYKVTKRGQDVALRCDPISGHVSLYWYRQALGQGPEFLTYFNYEAQQDKSGLPNDRFSAERPEGSISTLTIQRTEQRDSAMYRCASSLGTGVNYGYTFGSGTRLTVV.

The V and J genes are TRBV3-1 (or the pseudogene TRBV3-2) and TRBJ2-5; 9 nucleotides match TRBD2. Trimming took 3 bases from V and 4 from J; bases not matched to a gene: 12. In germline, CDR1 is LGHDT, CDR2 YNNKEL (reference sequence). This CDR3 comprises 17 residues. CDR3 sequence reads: CASSHQRGSGGSETQYF. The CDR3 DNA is TGTGCCAGCAGCCACCAAAGGGGGAGCGGGGGGTCAGAGACCCAGTACTTC.

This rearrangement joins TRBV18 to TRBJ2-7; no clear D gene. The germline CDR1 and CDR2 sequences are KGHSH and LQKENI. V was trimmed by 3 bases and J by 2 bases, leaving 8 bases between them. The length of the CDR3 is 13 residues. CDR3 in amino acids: CASSPAATYEQYF. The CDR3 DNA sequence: TGTGCCAGCTCACCCGCAGCTACCTACGAGCAGTACTTC.

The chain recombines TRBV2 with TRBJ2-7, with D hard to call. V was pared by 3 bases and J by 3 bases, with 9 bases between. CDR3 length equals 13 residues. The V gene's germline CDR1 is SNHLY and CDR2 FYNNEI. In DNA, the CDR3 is TGTGCCAGCAGTGATGGGCAAGGCTACGAGCAGTACTTC. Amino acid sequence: CASSDGQGYEQYF.

In DNA, the CDR3 is TGTGCCAGCAGTTACAGTCAGGTGGGCGGTAATTCACCCCTCCACTTT. Translation gives CASSYSQVGGNSPLHF. The chain employs TRBV6-5 and TRBJ1-6; no firm D call. This CDR3 is 16 amino acids long. Germline V gene sequence: CDR1 MNHEY, CDR2 SVGAGI. Trimming left V 2 bases short and J 6 bases short, with 14 bases between.

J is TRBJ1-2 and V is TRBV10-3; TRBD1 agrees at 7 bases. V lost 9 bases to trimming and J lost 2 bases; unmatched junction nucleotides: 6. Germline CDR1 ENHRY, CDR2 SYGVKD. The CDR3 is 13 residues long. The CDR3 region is CAISRGLNYGYTF. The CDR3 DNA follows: TGTGCCATTAGTAGGGGGCTCAACTATGGCTACACCTTC.

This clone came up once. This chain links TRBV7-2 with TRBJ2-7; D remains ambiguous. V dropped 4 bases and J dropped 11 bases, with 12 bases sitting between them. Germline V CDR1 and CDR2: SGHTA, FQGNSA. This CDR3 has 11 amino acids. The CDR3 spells CASSSYSPKYF. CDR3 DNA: TGTGCCAGCAGCTCCTACAGCCCTAAGTACTTC. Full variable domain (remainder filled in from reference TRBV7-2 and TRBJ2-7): GAGVSQSPSNKVTEKGKDVELRCDPISGHTALYWYRQSLGQGLEFLIYFQGNSAPDKSGLPSDRFSAERTGGSVSTLTIQRTQQEDSAVYLCASSSYSPKYFGPGTRLTVT.

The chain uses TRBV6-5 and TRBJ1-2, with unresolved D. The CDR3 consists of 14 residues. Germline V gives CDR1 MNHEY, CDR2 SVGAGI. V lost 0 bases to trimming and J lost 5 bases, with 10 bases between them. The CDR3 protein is CASSYSLAEYGYTF. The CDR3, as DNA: TGTGCCAGCAGTTACTCTTTGGCGGAATATGGCTACACCTTC.

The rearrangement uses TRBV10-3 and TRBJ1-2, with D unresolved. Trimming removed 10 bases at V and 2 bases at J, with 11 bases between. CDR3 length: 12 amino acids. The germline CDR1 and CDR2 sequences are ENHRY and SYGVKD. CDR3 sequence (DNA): TGTGCCAACTGGGGAATAAACTATGGCTACACCTTC. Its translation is CANWGINYGYTF.

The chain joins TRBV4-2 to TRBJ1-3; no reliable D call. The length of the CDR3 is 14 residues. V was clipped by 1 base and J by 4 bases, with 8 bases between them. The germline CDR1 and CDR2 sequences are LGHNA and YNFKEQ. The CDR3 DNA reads TGTGCCAGCAGCCAAGTGCCTGCGGGAAACACCATATATTTT. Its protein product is CASSQVPAGNTIYF.